This TCR beta chain emerged from a study of read filtering for tumor transcriptome and immune sequencing. Study details: Mean patient age was roughly 61 years, range about 40 to 85; approximately 18 male, around 15 female. TCR-mapped reads were about 4.05 to 11 million with IR-seq versus about 85 to 1,300 with RNA-seq. Findings of the study overall: Without single-read clonotypes, shared clonotype proportions correlated more between IR-seq and RNA-seq.

This clonotype came up many times. The target antigen is unknown. Germline V CDR1 and CDR2: MDHEN, SYDVKM. This CDR3 region has 17 residues. Between the trimmed V and J ends, which lost 5 bases and 7 bases, there was a span of 27 bases. Molecular barcoded adaptors covering alpha/delta and beta/gamma chains were used on roughly 400 ng RNA. TCRdb processed the reads anew with MiXCR; each CDR3 protein has one entry. The sample yields about 23,000 distinct CDR3 sequences, roughly 15% seen once. The chain couples TRBV28 to TRBJ2-7; D might be TRBD2 (5 bases). This TCR came from a donor aged 40 or over with multiple myeloma. Sequencing was performed on a population of CD138-negative cells sorted from bone marrow. CDR3 loop: CASSPLERLARMGEQYF. In DNA form, the CDR3 reads TGTGCCAGCAGTCCCCTCGAAAGGCTAGCCCGCATGGGGGAGCAGTACTTC.